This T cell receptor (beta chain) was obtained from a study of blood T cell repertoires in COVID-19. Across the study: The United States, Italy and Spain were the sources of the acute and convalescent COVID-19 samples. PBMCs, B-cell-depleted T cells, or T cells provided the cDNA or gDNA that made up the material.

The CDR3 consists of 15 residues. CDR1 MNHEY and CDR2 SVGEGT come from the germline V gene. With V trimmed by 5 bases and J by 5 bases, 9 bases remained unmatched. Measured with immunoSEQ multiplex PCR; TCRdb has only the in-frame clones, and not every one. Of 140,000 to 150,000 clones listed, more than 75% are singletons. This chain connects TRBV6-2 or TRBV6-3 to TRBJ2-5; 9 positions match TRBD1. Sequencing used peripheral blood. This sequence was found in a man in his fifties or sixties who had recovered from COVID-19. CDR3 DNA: TGTGCCAGCAGTCGATGGACAGGGGAACTCGAGACCCAGTACTTC. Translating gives CASSRWTGELETQYF.